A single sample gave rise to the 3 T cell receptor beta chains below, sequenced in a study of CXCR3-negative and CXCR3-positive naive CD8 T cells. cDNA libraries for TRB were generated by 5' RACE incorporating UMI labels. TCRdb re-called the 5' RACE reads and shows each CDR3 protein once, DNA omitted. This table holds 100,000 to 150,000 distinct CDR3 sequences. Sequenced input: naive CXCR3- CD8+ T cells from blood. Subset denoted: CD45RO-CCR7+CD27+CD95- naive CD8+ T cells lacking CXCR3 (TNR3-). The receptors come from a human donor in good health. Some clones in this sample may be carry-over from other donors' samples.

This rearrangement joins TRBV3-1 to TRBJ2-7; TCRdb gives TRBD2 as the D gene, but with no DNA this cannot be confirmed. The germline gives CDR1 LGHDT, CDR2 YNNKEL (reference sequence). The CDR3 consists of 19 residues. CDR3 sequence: CASSLGTSGGLGWSYEQYF.

CDR3 protein: CASSLEPSRTVELFF. The chain carries TRBV5-6 and TRBJ2-2. This CDR3 contains 15 residues. Germline assignment: CDR1 SGHDT and CDR2 YYEEEE.

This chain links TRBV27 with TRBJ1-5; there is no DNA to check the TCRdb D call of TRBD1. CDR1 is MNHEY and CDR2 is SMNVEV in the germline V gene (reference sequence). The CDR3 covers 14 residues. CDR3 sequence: CASRQGGGNQPQHF.